The clone carrying this T cell receptor (beta chain) was picked up one time. No antigen is known for it. Staining for CD45RO/CCR7/CD25/CD127/CD95/CD27 allowed sorting of CD4+ naive, central memory, regulatory and stem cell-like memory cells. This sample was included in a study of beta chain features in type 1 diabetes. Points from the study as a whole: The naive, central memory and Treg TCRB repertoires of patients appeared to be more similar to one another than those of healthy donors.

Every bit of the isolated RNA underwent reverse transcription, so sequencing read expressed TCRB transcripts. The data were produced by immunoSEQ multiplex PCR, yet TCRdb's version contains in-frame clones alone and is incomplete. The data contain hundreds of thousands of clones, about a sixth of them singletons. Trimming cost V 0 bases and J 11 bases, with 18 bases left between them. This CDR3 is built from 15 residues. The sample comprised naive CD4+ T cells from blood. This chain uses TRBV5-7 with TRBJ2-1; D may be TRBD2 (6 bases). TRBV5-7 is marked as an open reading frame, function uncertain. This TCR came from a woman aged 18-30 years in good health. CDR3 in DNA: TGTGCCAGCAGCTTGGGACACCTATCTGGGGGGAAGCAGTTCTTC. It translates to CASSLGHLSGGKQFF.